The 18 T cell receptor beta chains below were found in one sample sequenced in a study of OX40 agonist ivuxolimab in advanced cancers. Profiled with immunoSEQ multiplex PCR; TCRdb holds only in-frame clones, not every one. Of tens of thousands of clones listed, 80% to 90% were seen once; the top ten hold approximately 13%. Source: CD4+ or CD8+ T cells sorted from blood, taken in a trial of the OX40 agonist ivuxolimab. Receptor source: an adult with an advanced solid tumor such as melanoma, head and neck, liver or kidney cancer.

The rearrangement joins TRBV29-1 to TRBJ2-1; no clear D. The CDR3 is made up of 11 amino acids. V gave up 6 bases and J gave up 6 bases, with 9 bases separating them. In germline, CDR1 is SQVTM, CDR2 ANQGSEA. The CDR3 sequence: CSVSLRNEQFF. In DNA form, the CDR3 reads TGCAGCGTGAGCTTACGCAATGAGCAGTTCTTC.

The V and J genes are TRBV7-8 and TRBJ2-1; TRBD2 might be the D (6 bases). Germline V gives CDR1 SGHVS, CDR2 FQNEAQ. The CDR3 contains 19 residues. The ends were cut back, 3 bases at V and 1 base at J, with 22 bases in the middle. CDR3 DNA sequence: TGTGCCAGCAGCTTTGGACCCTTAGCGAGCGGGTTTTCCTACAATGAGCAGTTCTTC. Amino acids: CASSFGPLASGFSYNEQFF. The variable domain in full, with the rest retrieved from reference TRBV7-8 and TRBJ2-1, is GAGVSQSPRYKVAKRGQDVALRCDPISGHVSLFWYQQALGQGPEFLTYFQNEAQLDKSGLPSDRFFAERPEGSVSTLKIQRTQQEDSAVYLCASSFGPLASGFSYNEQFFGPGTRLTVL.

The genes are TRBV7-9 and TRBJ2-1; D is ambiguous. This CDR3 comprises 10 residues. CDR1 and CDR2 (germline): SEHNR, FQNEAQ (reference sequence). The V end was cut by 5 bases, the J end by 9 bases, with 5 bases between. CDR3 in amino acids: CASSPPEQFF. CDR3 sequence (DNA): TGTGCCAGCAGCCCCCCTGAGCAGTTCTTC. Filled out from reference TRBV7-9 and TRBJ2-1, the complete variable domain reads DTGVSQNPRHKITKRGQNVTFRCDPISEHNRLYWYRQTLGQGPEFLTYFQNEAQLEKSRLLSDRFSAERPKGSFSTLEIQRTEQGDSAMYLCASSPPEQFFGPGTRLTVL.

Here the CDR3 DNA reads TGTGCCAGCAGCCCAGAACCCGAGGCAACAGATACGCAGTATTTT. Encoded protein: CASSPEPEATDTQYF. The V and J genes are TRBV11-2 and TRBJ2-3; D is unclear. Germline CDR1 SGHAT, CDR2 FQNNGV. Trimming shortened V by 5 bases and J by 3 bases, and 15 bases separated the two germline ends. The CDR3 length is 15 residues.

The rearrangement uses TRBV5-1 and TRBJ1-1; D perhaps matches TRBD1 (5 bases). The CDR3 spans 11 residues. CDR1 and CDR2 (germline): SGHRS, YFSETQ. Trimming removed 3 bases from V and 8 bases from J, with 8 bases in between. CDR3 nucleotides: TGCGCCAGCAGCTCCGACAGAGAAGCTTTCTTT. As protein: CASSSDREAFF.

The rearrangement uses TRBV29-1 and TRBJ2-1; TRBD2 might be the D (6 bases). Germline V gives CDR1 SQVTM, CDR2 ANQGSEA. Trimming left V 5 bases short and J 4 bases short, with 9 bases between. The CDR3 extends over 12 amino acids. This chain's CDR3 is CSVWTMYNEQFF. In DNA, the CDR3 is TGCAGCGTTTGGACTATGTACAATGAGCAGTTCTTC.

The chain is built from TRBV28 and TRBJ1-5; D ambiguous. Germline assignment: CDR1 MDHEN and CDR2 SYDVKM. Trimming took off 4 bases at V and 1 base at J, with 11 bases between the two ends. The CDR3 contains 15 residues. The CDR3 sequence is CASSSGVRSNQPQHF. In nucleotides, the CDR3 is TGTGCCAGCAGTTCAGGTGTACGGAGCAATCAGCCCCAGCATTTT.

This chain joins TRBV7-9 and TRBJ2-2; D ambiguous. CDR3 length: 12 residues. Germline loops: CDR1 SEHNR, CDR2 FQNEAQ (reference sequence). Trimming took 3 bases from V and 6 from J, leaving 5 bases between them. In DNA form, the CDR3 reads TGTGCCAGCAGCTTTCAGGCCGGGGAGCTGTTTTTT. The encoded protein is CASSFQAGELFF.

The sample holds one count of this clone. The junction departs from the called germline gene at one end, perhaps through a read error. Other DNA sequences in the sample encode the same CDR3. The chain is built from TRBV13 and TRBJ2-5, with D perhaps matching TRBD1 (5 bases). The CDR3 is 14 amino acids. Germline-derived CDR1 and CDR2 are PRHDT and FYEKMQ (reference sequence). CDR3 DNA sequence: TGTGCCAGCAGCCTAGGATCCAGGGAAGAGACCCAGTACTTC. It is translated as CASSLGSREETQYF.

This chain uses TRBV29-1 with TRBJ2-1; 9 nucleotides match TRBD1. CDR1 is SQVTM and CDR2 is ANQGSEA in the germline V gene. This CDR3 is built from 14 residues. Losses at the gene ends were 8 bases for V and 8 bases for J; bases not matched to a gene: 13. The CDR3 here is CSSLPGQGGHEQFF. The CDR3 DNA reads TGCAGCTCCCTACCGGGACAGGGAGGCCATGAGCAGTTCTTC.

V usage is TRBV15 and J usage is TRBJ2-1, with D maybe TRBD2 (6 bases). V was cut by 5 bases and J by 7 bases, with 24 bases left in between. Germline-derived CDR1 and CDR2 are LNHNV and YYDKDF (reference sequence). The CDR3 runs to 17 residues. CDR3 sequence reads: CATSGPAWRRSGNEQFF. DNA for the CDR3: TGTGCCACCAGCGGACCCGCCTGGCGCAGGAGCGGGAATGAGCAGTTCTTC.

This clone turned up a few times. The chain recombines TRBV28 with TRBJ1-5; D ambiguous. This CDR3 is built from 16 residues. V shed 6 bases and J shed 1 base, with 16 bases lying between them. Germline V lookup: CDR1 MDHEN, CDR2 SYDVKM. CDR3 DNA sequence: TGTGCCAGCAGCCCAAGGAGGGTGCGAAGCAATCAGCCCCAGCATTTT. Translated, it gives CASSPRRVRSNQPQHF.

The chain has TRBV9 and TRBJ1-1; D is undetermined. CDR3 size: 13 residues. Deletions cut 0 bases from V and 4 bases from J, with 7 bases between. Germline assignment: CDR1 SGDLS and CDR2 YYNGEE. The CDR3 DNA follows: TGTGCCAGCAGCGTAGGGATTAGCACTGAAGCTTTCTTT. It yields the protein CASSVGISTEAFF.

This clone was recorded only once. The gene calls are TRBV28 and TRBJ2-1, with a tentative D call TRBD2 (5 bases). The CDR3 is made up of 13 amino acids. Trimming took 6 bases from V and 6 from J, leaving 12 bases between them. Germline V gene lookup returns CDR1 MDHEN and CDR2 SYDVKM. This chain's CDR3 is CASSRDDSNEQFF. In DNA form, the CDR3 reads TGTGCCAGCAGCCGGGATGATTCCAATGAGCAGTTCTTC.

This clone is medium-sized within its sample. The rearrangement links TRBV9 to TRBJ2-1; 12 bases are a match to TRBD2. Germline V CDR1 and CDR2: SGDLS, YYNGEE. The V segment lost 7 bases and the J segment 4 bases; nucleotides outside the gene matches: 3. The CDR3 consists of 14 residues. The CDR3 DNA follows: TGTGCCAGCGGACTAGCGGGAATATACAATGAGCAGTTCTTC. This encodes CASGLAGIYNEQFF.

This chain joins TRBV7-9 and TRBJ2-7; D not resolved. The germline CDR1 and CDR2 sequences are SEHNR and FQNEAQ (reference sequence). V gave up 5 bases and J gave up 4 bases, with 9 bases separating them. The CDR3 has 12 amino acids. The CDR3 sequence: CASSKTKYEQYF. As DNA, the CDR3 is TGTGCCAGCAGCAAAACAAAATACGAGCAGTACTTC.

The V gene is TRBV2, the J gene TRBJ1-5, with D tentatively TRBD1 (6 bases). With 8 bases removed from V and 6 bases from J, the gap between germline ends came to 14 bases. Germline V gene lookup returns CDR1 SNHLY and CDR2 FYNNEI. This CDR3 region has 13 residues. CDR3 DNA: TGTGCCAGCGAGGGGGTAGCGGGTCAGCCCCAGCATTTT. Its protein product is CASEGVAGQPQHF. The variable domain in full, completed from reference TRBV2 and TRBJ1-5, reads EPEVTQTPSHQVTQMGQEVILRCVPISNHLYFYWYRQILGQKVEFLVSFYNNEISEKSEIFDDQFSVERPDGSNFTLKIRSTKLEDSAMYFCASEGVAGQPQHFGDGTRLSIL.

The J gene is TRBJ1-3, the V gene TRBV13; D is uncertain. CDR3 size: 16 residues. The V end was cut by 9 bases, the J end by 0 bases, with 18 bases between. CDR1 is PRHDT and CDR2 is FYEKMQ in the germline V gene (reference sequence). CDR3 residues: CASTRGPYPSGNTIYF. As DNA, the CDR3 is TGTGCCAGTACCAGAGGGCCGTACCCCTCTGGAAACACCATATATTTT. The variable domain in full, completed from reference TRBV13 and TRBJ1-3, reads AAGVIQSPRHLIKEKRETATLKCYPIPRHDTVYWYQQGPGQDPQFLISFYEKMQSDKGSIPDRFSAQQFSDYHSELNMSSLELGDSALYFCASTRGPYPSGNTIYFGEGSWLTVV.